What follows is one T cell receptor beta chain and its context. The antigen is unknown. TCRdb reprocessed the 5' RACE reads via MiXCR and lists one record per CDR3 protein. Of approximately 1.8 million distinct CDR3 sequences in the sample, under 35% were seen once. This sample was included in a study of identical twins. General study results and limits: Twin pairs had excess sharing that was weaker in beta out-of-frame sequences. Cross-sectional statistics underpinned the conclusions; the same donors were not followed.

This sequence was found in a newborn girl in good health. Sequenced: cord blood.

In nucleotides, the CDR3 is TGTGCCAGCAGTTGGGGACAGCCCAACACTGAAGCTTTCTTT. Translated, it gives CASSWGQPNTEAFF. The chain couples TRBV12-3 or TRBV12-4 to TRBJ1-1; 7 positions agree with TRBD1. The CDR3 loop spans 14 amino acids. V lost 4 bases, J lost 2 bases, and 4 bases stayed unmatched.